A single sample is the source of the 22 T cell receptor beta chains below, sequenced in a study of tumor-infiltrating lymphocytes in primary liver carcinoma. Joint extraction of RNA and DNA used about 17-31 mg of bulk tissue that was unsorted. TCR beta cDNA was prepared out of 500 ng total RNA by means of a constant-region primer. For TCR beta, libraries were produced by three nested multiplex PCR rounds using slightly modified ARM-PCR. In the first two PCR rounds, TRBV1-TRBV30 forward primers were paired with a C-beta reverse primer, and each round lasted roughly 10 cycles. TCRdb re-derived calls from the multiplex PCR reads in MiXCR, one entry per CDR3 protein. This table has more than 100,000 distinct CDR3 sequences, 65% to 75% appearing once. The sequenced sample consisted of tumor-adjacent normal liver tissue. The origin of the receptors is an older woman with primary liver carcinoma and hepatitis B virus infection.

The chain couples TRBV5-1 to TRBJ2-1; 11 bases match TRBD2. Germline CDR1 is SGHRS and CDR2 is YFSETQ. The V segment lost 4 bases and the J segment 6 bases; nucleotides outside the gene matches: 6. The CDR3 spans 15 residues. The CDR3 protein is CASSQTSGISNEQFF. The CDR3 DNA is TGCGCCAGCAGCCAGACTAGCGGGATTAGCAATGAGCAGTTCTTC.

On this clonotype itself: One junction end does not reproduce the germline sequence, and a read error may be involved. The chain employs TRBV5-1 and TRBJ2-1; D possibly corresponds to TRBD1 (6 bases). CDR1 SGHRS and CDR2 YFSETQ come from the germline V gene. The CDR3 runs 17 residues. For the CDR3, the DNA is TGCTCCAGCAGCTTAAGACAGGCTCTAAACTCCTACAATGAGCTGTTCTTC. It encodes CSSSLRQALNSYNELFF.

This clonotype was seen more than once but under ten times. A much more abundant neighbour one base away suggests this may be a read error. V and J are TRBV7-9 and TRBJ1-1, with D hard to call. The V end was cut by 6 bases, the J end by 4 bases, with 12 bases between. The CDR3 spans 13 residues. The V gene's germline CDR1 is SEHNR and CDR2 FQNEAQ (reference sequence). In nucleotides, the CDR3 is TGTGCCAGCAGAAGGCAGGAGAGCACTGAAGCTTTCTTT. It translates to CASRRQESTEAFF.

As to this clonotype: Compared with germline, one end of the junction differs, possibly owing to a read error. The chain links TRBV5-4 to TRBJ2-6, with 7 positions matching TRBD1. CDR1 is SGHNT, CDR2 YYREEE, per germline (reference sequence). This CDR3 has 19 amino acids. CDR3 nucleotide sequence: TGTGCCAGCATCTTGGCCAGGGGACAGTACTCCTCTGGGGCCAACGTTCTGACTTTC. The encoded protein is CASILARGQYSSGANVLTF.

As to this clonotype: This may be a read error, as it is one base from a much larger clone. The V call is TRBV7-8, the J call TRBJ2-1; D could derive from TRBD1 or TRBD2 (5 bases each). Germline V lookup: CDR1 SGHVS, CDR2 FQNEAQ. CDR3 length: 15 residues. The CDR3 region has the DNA TGTGCCAGCAGCATAATCGGGACGGCCTACAATGACCAGTTCTTC. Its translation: CASSIIGTAYNDQFF.

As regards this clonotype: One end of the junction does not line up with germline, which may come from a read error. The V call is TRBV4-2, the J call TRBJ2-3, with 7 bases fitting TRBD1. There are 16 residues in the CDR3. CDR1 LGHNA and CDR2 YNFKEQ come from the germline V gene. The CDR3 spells CASSQGSGQITDTQYF. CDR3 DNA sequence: TGCGCCAGCAGCCAAGGATCGGGACAGATCACAGATACGCAGTATTTT.

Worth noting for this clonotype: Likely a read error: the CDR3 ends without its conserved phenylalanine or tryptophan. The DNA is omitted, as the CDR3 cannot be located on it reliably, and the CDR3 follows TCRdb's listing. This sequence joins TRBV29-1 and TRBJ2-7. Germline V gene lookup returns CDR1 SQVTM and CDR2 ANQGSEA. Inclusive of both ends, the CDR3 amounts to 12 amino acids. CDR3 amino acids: CSIQGMGDEQYL.

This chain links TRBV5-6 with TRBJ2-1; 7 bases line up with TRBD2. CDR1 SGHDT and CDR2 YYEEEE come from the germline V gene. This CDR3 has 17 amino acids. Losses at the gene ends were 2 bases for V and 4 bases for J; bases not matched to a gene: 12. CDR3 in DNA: TGTGCCAGCAGCTTATCTTGCGGGAGACACCCTTACAATGAGCAGTTCTTC. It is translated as CASSLSCGRHPYNEQFF.

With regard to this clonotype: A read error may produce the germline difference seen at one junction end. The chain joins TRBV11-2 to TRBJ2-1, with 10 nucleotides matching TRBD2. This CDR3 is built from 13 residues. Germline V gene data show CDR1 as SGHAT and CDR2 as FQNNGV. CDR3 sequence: CTSIRTSGGEQFF. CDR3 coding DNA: TGTACCAGCATCAGGACTAGCGGTGGTGAGCAGTTCTTC.

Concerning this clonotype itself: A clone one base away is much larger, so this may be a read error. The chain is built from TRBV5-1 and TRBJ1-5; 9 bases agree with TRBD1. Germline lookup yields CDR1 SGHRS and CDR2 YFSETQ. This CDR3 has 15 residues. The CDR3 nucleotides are TGCGCCAGCAGCTGGGACAGGGTCAGCAATCAGCCCCATCATTTT. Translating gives CASSWDRVSNQPHHF.

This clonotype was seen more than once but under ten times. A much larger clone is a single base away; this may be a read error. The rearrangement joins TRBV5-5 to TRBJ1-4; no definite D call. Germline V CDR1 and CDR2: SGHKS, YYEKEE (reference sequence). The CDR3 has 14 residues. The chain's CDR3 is CTSSLGGLNEKLFF. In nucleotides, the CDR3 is TGTACCAGCAGCTTAGGAGGGCTGAATGAAAAACTGTTTTTT.

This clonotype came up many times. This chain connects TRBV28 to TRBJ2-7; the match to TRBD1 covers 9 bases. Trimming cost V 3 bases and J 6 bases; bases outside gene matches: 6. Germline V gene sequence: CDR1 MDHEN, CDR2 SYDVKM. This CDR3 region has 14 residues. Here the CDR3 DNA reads TGTGCCAGCAGTTTTGCCGGACAGGGGTTCGAGCAGTACTTC. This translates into CASSFAGQGFEQYF.

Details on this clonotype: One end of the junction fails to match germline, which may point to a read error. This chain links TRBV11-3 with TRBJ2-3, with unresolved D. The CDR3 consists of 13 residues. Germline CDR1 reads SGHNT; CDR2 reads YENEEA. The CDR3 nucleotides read TGTGCCAGCAGTAGGGTGTCGGCAGATACGAAGTATTTT. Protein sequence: CASSRVSADTKYF.

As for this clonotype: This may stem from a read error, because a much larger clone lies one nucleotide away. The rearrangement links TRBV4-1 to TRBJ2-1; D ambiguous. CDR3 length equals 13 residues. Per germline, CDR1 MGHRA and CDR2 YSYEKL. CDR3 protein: CASSPGEWDEQLF. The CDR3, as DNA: TGCGCCAGCAGCCCAGGCGAATGGGATGAGCAGCTCTTC.

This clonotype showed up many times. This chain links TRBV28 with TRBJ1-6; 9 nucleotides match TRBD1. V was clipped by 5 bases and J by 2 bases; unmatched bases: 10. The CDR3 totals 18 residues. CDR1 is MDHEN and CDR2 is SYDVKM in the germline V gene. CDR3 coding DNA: TGTGCCAGCAGTCCAATGCCGGGACAGGGACCCTATAATTCACCCCTCCACTTT. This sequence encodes CASSPMPGQGPYNSPLHF.

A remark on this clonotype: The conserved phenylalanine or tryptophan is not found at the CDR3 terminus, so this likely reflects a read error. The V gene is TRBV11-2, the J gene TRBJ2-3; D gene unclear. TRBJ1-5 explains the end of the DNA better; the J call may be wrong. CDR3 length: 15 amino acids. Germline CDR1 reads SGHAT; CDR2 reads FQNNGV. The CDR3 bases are TGTGCCAGCAGCTTCGGACTAGGACGCACAGATACGCAGCATTAC. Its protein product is CASSFGLGRTDTQHY.

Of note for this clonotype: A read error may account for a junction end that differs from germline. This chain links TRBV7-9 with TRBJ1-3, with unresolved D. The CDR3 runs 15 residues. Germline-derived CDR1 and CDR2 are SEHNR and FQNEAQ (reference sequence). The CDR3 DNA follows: TGTGCCAGCAGCTTAGACGGCAACTCTCGAAACACCATATATTTT. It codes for CASSLDGNSRNTIYF. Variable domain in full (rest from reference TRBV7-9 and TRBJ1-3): DTGVSQNPRHKITKRGQNVTFRCDPISEHNRLYWYRQTLGQGPEFLTYFQNEAQLEKSRLLSDRFSAERPKGSFSTLEIQRTEQGDSAMYLCASSLDGNSRNTIYFGEGSWLTVV.

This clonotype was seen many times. CDR3 region: CAISGQPGLAGTGGNEQFF. The CDR3 bases are TGTGCCATCAGTGGTCAACCGGGACTAGCGGGGACCGGGGGAAATGAGCAGTTCTTC. The J gene is TRBJ2-1, the V gene TRBV10-3, with 13 bases aligning to TRBD2. Germline lookup yields CDR1 ENHRY and CDR2 SYGVKD. J lost 7 bases, V lost 4 bases, and 16 bases had no gene match. The CDR3 has 19 amino acids.

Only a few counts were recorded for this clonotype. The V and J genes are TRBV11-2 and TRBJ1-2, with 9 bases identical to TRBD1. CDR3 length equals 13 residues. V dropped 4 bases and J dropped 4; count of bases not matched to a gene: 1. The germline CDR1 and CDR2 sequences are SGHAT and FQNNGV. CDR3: CASSSDRGYGYTF. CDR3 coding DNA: TGTGCCAGCAGCTCGGACAGGGGCTATGGCTACACCTTC.

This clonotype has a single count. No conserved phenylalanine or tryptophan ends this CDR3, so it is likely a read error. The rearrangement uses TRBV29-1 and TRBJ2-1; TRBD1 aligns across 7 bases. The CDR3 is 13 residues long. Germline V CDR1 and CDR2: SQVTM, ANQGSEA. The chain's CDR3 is CSVEQGYVGKQFS. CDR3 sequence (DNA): TGTAGCGTCGAACAGGGGTACGTGGGTAAGCAGTTCTCC.

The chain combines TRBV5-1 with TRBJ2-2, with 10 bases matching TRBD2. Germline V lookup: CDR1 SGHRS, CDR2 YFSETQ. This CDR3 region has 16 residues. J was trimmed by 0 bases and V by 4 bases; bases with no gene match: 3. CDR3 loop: CASSVLAGANTGELFF. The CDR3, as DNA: TGCGCCAGCAGCGTCCTAGCGGGAGCGAACACCGGGGAGCTGTTTTTT.

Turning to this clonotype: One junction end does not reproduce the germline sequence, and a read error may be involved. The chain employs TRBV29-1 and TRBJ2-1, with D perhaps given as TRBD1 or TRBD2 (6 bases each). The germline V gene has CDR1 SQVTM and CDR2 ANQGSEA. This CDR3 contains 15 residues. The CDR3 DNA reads TGCCGCGTTGATGGAGGGGGGACCTCCTACAATGAGCAGTTCTTT. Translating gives CRVDGGGTSYNEQFF.